These 13 T cell receptor beta chains were sequenced from one sample in a study of blood T cells in healthy people across ages (dated by TCRdb to between 2014 and 2017). Library preparation used 5' RACE. A second PCR of about 7 to 12 cycles was run with a J-beta primer mix and a sample-barcoded 5' primer. The public reads were reanalyzed by TCRdb: fastp trimming at Q25, MiXCR alignment, in-frame beta chains only. CDR3 protein duplicates are merged, each entry listing the most common genes and DNA. For this sample the table gives over 1,500,000 distinct CDR3 sequences, of which approximately 39% were detected only once. 20% to 25% of the sample rests with the top ten. The material sequenced was blood. The receptors originated from a human donor in good health.

The chain joins TRBV5-1 to TRBJ2-7; TRBD1 matches 7 bases. The V and J ends lost 3 bases and 0 bases, in that order; junction bases with no gene match: 9. CDR3 length: 16 amino acids. Germline CDR1 and CDR2: SGHRS and YFSETQ. CDR3 bases: TGCGCCAGCAGCTACGCACAGGGGATAATCTCCTACGAGCAGTACTTC. Its protein is CASSYAQGIISYEQYF.

A word on this clonotype: The junction departs from the called germline gene at one end, perhaps through a read error. The J gene is TRBJ2-4, the V gene TRBV12-3 or TRBV12-4, with D maybe TRBD1 (5 bases). This CDR3 region has 16 residues. The CDR3 region is CASSFPRGIAKNIQYF. CDR3 DNA sequence: TGCGCCAGCAGTTTTCCTAGGGGAATAGCCAAAAACATTCAGTACTTC.

There are a few counts of this clonotype. CDR3 sequence: CSTNIAFHEQFF. The DNA for the CDR3 is TGCAGTACCAATATCGCGTTCCATGAGCAGTTCTTC. This chain connects TRBV20-1 to TRBJ2-1; D not resolved. Between the trimmed V and J ends, which lost 8 bases and 8 bases, there was a span of 16 bases. Germline-derived CDR1 and CDR2 are DFQATT and SNEGSKA (reference sequence). The CDR3 runs to 12 residues.

The chain employs TRBV7-2 and TRBJ2-1; tentatively, D is TRBD2 (7 bases). CDR3 length: 16 amino acids. The germline CDR1 and CDR2 sequences are SGHTA and FQGNSA. V was shortened by 2 bases and J by 5 bases, with 16 bases between the two germline ends. The CDR3 loop reads CASSLLWGGANNEQFF. In nucleotides, the CDR3 is TGTGCCAGCAGCTTATTATGGGGGGGGGCGAACAATGAGCAGTTCTTC.

This clonotype has just a few counts. The germline gene is not matched at one end of the junction; a read error may be the cause. CDR3 protein: CSASKAGGVSCEQYF. CDR3 bases: TGCAGTGCTAGCAAAGCGGGGGGCGTCTCCTGCGAGCAGTACTTC. This chain links TRBV20-1 with TRBJ2-7; 9 nucleotides agree with TRBD2. From germline, CDR1 is DFQATT and CDR2 SNEGSKA (reference sequence). CDR3 length equals 15 residues.

This clonotype was counted only a few times. The chain combines TRBV9 with TRBJ2-5, with D hard to call. V lost 7 bases to trimming and J lost 2 bases, with 12 bases between them. Germline V lookup: CDR1 SGDLS, CDR2 YYNGEE. The CDR3 sequence is 13 residues long. CDR3: CASSRATQETQYF. CDR3 nucleotides: TGTGCCAGCTCACGGGCCACGCAAGAGACCCAGTACTTC.

This clonotype has a single count. Compared with germline, one end of the junction differs, possibly owing to a read error. The V gene is TRBV4-3, the J gene TRBJ1-2; D uncertain. Germline V gives CDR1 LGHNA, CDR2 YSLEER. The CDR3 extends over 15 amino acids. CDR3 amino acids: CASSPGGYSGVGYTF. The DNA of the CDR3 is TGCGCCAGTAGCCCCGGTGGGTACTCGGGAGTTGGCTACACCTTC.

This clonotype was observed a few times. V gene TRBV29-1 combines with J gene TRBJ1-2, with 8 bases aligning to TRBD1. The CDR3 runs to 13 residues. With 8 bases clipped from V and 3 bases from J, the junction kept 8 bases outside the gene matches. Per the germline V gene, CDR1 is SQVTM and CDR2 is ANQGSEA. CDR3: CSLRQGFDYGYTF. CDR3 sequence (DNA): TGCAGCTTACGACAGGGGTTTGACTATGGCTACACCTTC.

Comments on this clonotype: It may be a read error: a sequence one base away is much more abundant. The chain is built from TRBV6-5 and TRBJ1-2; TRBD1 is a possible D gene (5 bases). The V end was cut by 9 bases, the J end by 9 bases, with 23 bases between. CDR3 length equals 14 residues. The germline V gene has CDR1 MNHEY and CDR2 SVGAGI. In nucleotides, the CDR3 is TGTGCCAGTGCCACAGGATCCACTCGCGGGAGCTACACCTTC. This translates into CASATGSTRGSYTF.

This clonotype showed up many times. The chain recombines TRBV4-3 with TRBJ2-6; tentative D call: TRBD2 (6 bases). Trimming cost V 4 bases and J 4 bases, with 11 bases left between them. The germline V gene has CDR1 LGHNA and CDR2 YSLEER. The CDR3 runs to 15 residues. This CDR3 reads CASSLSGGGANVLTF. CDR3 DNA sequence: TGCGCCAGCAGCCTTTCCGGGGGAGGGGCCAACGTCCTGACTTTC.

This clonotype was recorded a few times. The chain couples TRBV5-6 to TRBJ2-3, with 8 bases aligning to TRBD1. The germline V gene encodes CDR1 SGHDT and CDR2 YYEEEE. V dropped 7 bases and J dropped 6; count of bases not matched to a gene: 4. The CDR3 runs to 12 residues. The chain's CDR3 is CASCHRGDTQYF. CDR3 nucleotide sequence: TGTGCCAGCTGCCACAGGGGGGATACGCAGTATTTT.

This clonotype has more than one count but fewer than ten. This chain links TRBV5-1 with TRBJ2-7; 8 bases match TRBD1. The germline V gene encodes CDR1 SGHRS and CDR2 YFSETQ. The CDR3 extends over 14 amino acids. Trimming at V came to 4 bases and at J to 4 bases, leaving 7 bases not matched to a gene. In DNA, the CDR3 is TGCGCCAGCAGCGCGGGACAGGCACTATACGAGCAGTACTTC. Its protein is CASSAGQALYEQYF.

J is TRBJ2-5 and V is TRBV12-3 or TRBV12-4; the D gene is possibly TRBD1 (6 bases). The CDR3 contains 14 residues. V lost 3 bases and J 5 bases, leaving 13 bases between the germline ends. The CDR3 region has the DNA TGTGCCAGCAGTTTCTTAGGGGGAGAGGAGACCCAGTACTTC. Translating it yields CASSFLGGEETQYF.